This is a list of T cell receptor beta chains from one sample in a study of T-cell memory formation after mild COVID-19. TCRdb reanalysed the 5' RACE reads using MiXCR and keeps one entry per CDR3 protein. The top ten clones hold more than 25% of a sample with fewer than 140,000 distinct CDR3 sequences, about a sixth of them seen once. The specimen was PBMCs or a T cell subset sorted from them (not recorded which). These receptors all come from an adult woman who had mild COVID-19 (a few samples of this study predate the infection). Cell type and time point are not known. The CDR3 runs from the conserved cysteine through the conserved F or W.

CDR3aa	v_gene	j_gene
CATGGAGANVLTF	TRBV24-1	TRBJ2-6
CATSSDPAANEQFF	TRBV24-1	TRBJ2-1
CASSRGGSYNEQFF	TRBV12-3/TRBV12-4	TRBJ2-1
CSATGTTTNEKLFF	TRBV29-1	TRBJ1-4
CASSHGQGAFF	TRBV14	TRBJ1-1
CASRPSVRDREAFF	TRBV6-5	TRBJ1-1
CASSSEDRAFPSTDTQYF	TRBV5-4	TRBJ2-3
CASSYRDTEAFF	TRBV6-5	TRBJ1-1
CSARDQGASLGEQYF	TRBV20-1	TRBJ2-7
CASSPSGTGGWNEQFF	TRBV3-1	TRBJ2-1
CASSSGLGIEQFF	TRBV12-3/TRBV12-4	TRBJ2-1